The 22 T cell receptor beta chains given below trace back to one sample, sequenced in a study of shared T cell receptors in the human thymus. Here immunoSEQ multiplex PCR was the method, and the copy in TCRdb shows in-frame clones only, minus some. The sample holds about 660,000 clones, around 87% seen once. This sample also appeared in a second study, on human thymus T cells.

The sample comprised thymocytes. Receptors were obtained from a boy younger than two with a congenital heart defect.

In its sample, this clone was seen a few times. This rearrangement joins TRBV5-6 to TRBJ2-1, with a possible D match to TRBD2 (6 bases). Between the trimmed V and J ends, which lost 6 bases and 1 base, there was a span of 14 bases. There are 15 residues in the CDR3. Germline V gives CDR1 SGHDT, CDR2 YYEEEE. This CDR3 is CASTLRGTSYNEQFF. CDR3 DNA: TGTGCCAGCACCCTCCGGGGGACTTCCTACAATGAGCAGTTCTTC.

The rearrangement links TRBV5-1 to TRBJ1-5; D remains unclear. CDR1 and CDR2 from the germline V gene are SGHRS and YFSETQ. The germline V and J ends were trimmed by 2 bases and 5 bases, with 14 bases remaining between them. This CDR3 comprises 15 residues. The CDR3 DNA is TGCGCCAGCAGCTTCTTGGGGAGGGCTGATCAGCCCCAGCATTTT. This translates into CASSFLGRADQPQHF.

J is TRBJ1-2 and V is TRBV9; 8 bases fit TRBD1. V dropped 5 bases and J dropped 7; count of bases not matched to a gene: 16. The CDR3 is 16 amino acids. CDR1 is SGDLS and CDR2 is YYNGEE in the germline V gene. As DNA, the CDR3 is TGTGCCAGCAGTGCCTCTGCAGGGGGCGCCTCCGGTGGCTACACCTTC. Translating it yields CASSASAGGASGGYTF.

This clone is a singleton in its sample. The chain carries TRBV4-3 and TRBJ1-2; 12 bases align to TRBD1. The CDR3 loop spans 17 amino acids. Germline V gene data show CDR1 as LGHNA and CDR2 as YSLEER. The V segment lost 2 bases and the J segment 4 bases; nucleotides outside the gene matches: 8. DNA of the CDR3: TGCGCCAGCAGCCAAACCGGGACAGGGGGCAGCGGCTATGGCTACACCTTC. Residues: CASSQTGTGGSGYGYTF.

V is TRBV5-1 and J is TRBJ1-2; D perhaps matches TRBD1 (6 bases). CDR3 length equals 13 residues. CDR1 is SGHRS, CDR2 YFSETQ, per germline. Trimming shortened V by 0 bases and J by 8 bases, and 11 bases separated the two germline ends. CDR3 nucleotide sequence: TGCGCCAGCAGCTTGGGGGCAGGGGCCGGCTACACCTTC. It is translated as CASSLGAGAGYTF.

This clone was recorded once. The gene calls are TRBV5-5 and TRBJ2-7; TRBD2 matches at 13 bases. Germline V gives CDR1 SGHKS, CDR2 YYEKEE (reference sequence). The CDR3 sequence is 19 residues long. Trimming at V came to 4 bases and at J to 2 bases, leaving 15 bases not matched to a gene. DNA of the CDR3: TGTGCCAGCAGCACAGGGACAGCGATACTAGCGGGAGGGCCCTACGAGCAGTACTTC. Its translation is CASSTGTAILAGGPYEQYF. The complete variable domain, with remaining parts taken from reference TRBV5-5 and TRBJ2-7, reads DAGVTQSPTHLIKTRGQQVTLRCSPISGHKSVSWYQQVLGQGPQFIFQYYEKEERGRGNFPDRFSARQFPNYSSELNVNALLLGDSALYLCASSTGTAILAGGPYEQYFGPGTRLTVT.

This chain uses TRBV7-2 with TRBJ2-7; possible D gene TRBD2, 6 bases. This CDR3 is 15 amino acids long. V shed 3 bases and J shed 2 bases, with 14 bases lying between them. The V gene's germline CDR1 is SGHTA and CDR2 FQGNSA. The CDR3 DNA reads TGTGCCAGCAGCTTTTGGAGGGAACGACCCTACGAGCAGTACTTC. The encoded protein is CASSFWRERPYEQYF.

The gene calls are TRBV6-1 and TRBJ2-3; D ambiguous. The germline V and J ends were trimmed by 3 bases and 0 bases, with 10 bases remaining between them. This CDR3 comprises 15 residues. Germline V gene sequence: CDR1 MNHNS, CDR2 SASEGT. This CDR3 is CASSDTNSSTDTQYF. The CDR3 coding sequence is TGTGCCAGCAGTGATACGAACAGCAGCACAGATACGCAGTATTTT.

The chain employs TRBV27 and TRBJ2-3; D call uncertain. CDR3 length equals 14 residues. Trimming cost V 0 bases and J 2 bases, with 6 bases left between them. The V gene's germline CDR1 is MNHEY and CDR2 SMNVEV (reference sequence). CDR3 amino acids: CASSLSLFTDTQYF. The CDR3, as DNA: TGTGCCAGCAGTTTATCGCTATTCACAGATACGCAGTATTTT.

The chain uses TRBV5-1 and TRBJ2-7; 14 bases are a match to TRBD2. The ends lost 4 bases at V and 3 bases at J; junction bases unmatched: 18. This CDR3 comprises 20 residues. Germline V gene sequence: CDR1 SGHRS, CDR2 YFSETQ. DNA for the CDR3: TGCGCCAGCAGCCAAGAGAAGGGACTAGCGGGAGACTCTGAGCGCTACGAGCAGTACTTC. It translates to CASSQEKGLAGDSERYEQYF. The complete variable domain, with remaining parts taken from reference TRBV5-1 and TRBJ2-7, reads KAGVTQTPRYLIKTRGQQVTLSCSPISGHRSVSWYQQTPGQGLQFLFEYFSETQRNKGNFPGRFSGRQFSNSRSEMNVSTLELGDSALYLCASSQEKGLAGDSERYEQYFGPGTRLTVT.

As concerns this clone: One end of the junction varies from germline; a read error may be responsible. This same CDR3 is encoded by further DNA sequences in the sample. The chain is built from TRBV11-1 and TRBJ1-6; D gene uncertain. CDR1 is SGHAT, CDR2 FQDESV, per germline (reference sequence). This CDR3 comprises 16 residues. CDR3: CASSKRRHPYNSPLHF. The CDR3 nucleotides read TGTGCCAGCAGCAAGAGGAGGCATCCCTATAATTCCCCCCTCCACTTT.

The chain links TRBV5-6 to TRBJ2-3; 8 bases are a match to TRBD2. The V gene end was trimmed by 4 bases and the J gene end by 5 bases; junction bases not matched to a gene: 18. Germline loops: CDR1 SGHDT, CDR2 YYEEEE. The CDR3 totals 18 residues. The CDR3 bases are TGTGCCAGCAGCCGTTACCGCCGAGCGGGAGTGGTGGAAGATACGCAGTATTTT. Its protein product is CASSRYRRAGVVEDTQYF. The full variable domain, in which reference TRBV5-6 and TRBJ2-3 provide the parts outside the CDR3, is DAGVTQSPTHLIKTRGQQVTLRCSPKSGHDTVSWYQQALGQGPQFIFQYYEEEERQRGNFPDRFSGHQFPNYSSELNVNALLLGDSALYLCASSRYRRAGVVEDTQYFGPGTRLTVL.

The V and J genes are TRBV27 and TRBJ1-1, with 7 bases that match TRBD1. Germline-derived CDR1 and CDR2 are MNHEY and SMNVEV (reference sequence). The CDR3 extends over 14 amino acids. V was clipped by 6 bases and J by 3 bases; unmatched bases: 7. The CDR3 protein is CASRRDRADTEAFF. In DNA, the CDR3 is TGTGCCAGCAGACGTGACAGGGCCGACACTGAAGCTTTCTTT.

This clone was counted only a few times. Other nucleotide sequences from this sample produce the same CDR3. As DNA, the CDR3 is TGTGCCAGCAGCTCCGGACAGGGCGATTCACCCCTCCACTTT. Translation gives CASSSGQGDSPLHF. V and J are TRBV7-9 and TRBJ1-6; 8 nucleotides line up with TRBD1. CDR3 length: 14 residues. The junction had 4 bases not matched to a gene; V was cut back by 4 bases and J by 8 bases. Germline lookup yields CDR1 SEHNR and CDR2 FQNEAQ (reference sequence).

The chain combines TRBV11-2 with TRBJ2-7, with 12 positions matching TRBD2. Germline-derived CDR1 and CDR2 are SGHAT and FQNNGV. This CDR3 is built from 15 residues. V was pared by 6 bases and J by 3 bases, with 6 bases of the junction left unmatched. In nucleotides, the CDR3 is TGTGCCAGCAGGGGGACTAGCGGGTTCTACTACGAGCAGTACTTC. Translation: CASRGTSGFYYEQYF.

The chain uses TRBV28 and TRBJ2-3; 10 positions match TRBD2. CDR1 and CDR2 (germline): MDHEN, SYDVKM. The CDR3 loop spans 14 amino acids. V shed 5 bases, J shed 3 bases, and the junction held 2 bases outside the gene matches. The CDR3 bases are TGTGCCAGCAGTAAGCGGGAGGGAACAGATACGCAGTATTTT. Amino acid sequence: CASSKREGTDTQYF.

This clone was recorded a few times. The rearrangement joins TRBV30 to TRBJ1-2; 10 bases agree with TRBD1. Germline V gives CDR1 GTSNPN, CDR2 SVGIG (reference sequence). The CDR3 runs 15 residues. V gave up 2 bases and J gave up 2 bases; unmatched junction bases: 5. CDR3 region: CAWSTRTGGNYGYTF. In DNA form, the CDR3 reads TGTGCCTGGAGTACCCGGACAGGGGGAAACTATGGCTACACCTTC.

The V and J genes are TRBV13 and TRBJ2-7; TRBD2 is a possible D gene (5 bases). Looked up from germline, CDR1 is PRHDT and CDR2 is FYEKMQ (reference sequence). The CDR3 is 12 residues long. Trimming removed 5 bases from V and 5 bases from J, with 10 bases in between. The DNA of the CDR3 is TGTGCCAGCAGCCATACTAGGCACGAGCAGTACTTC. Protein product: CASSHTRHEQYF.

The chain carries TRBV15 and TRBJ2-2; D is uncertain. Germline assignment: CDR1 LNHNV and CDR2 YYDKDF (reference sequence). The CDR3 has 13 residues. The germline V and J ends were trimmed by 2 bases and 4 bases, with 5 bases remaining between them. This chain's CDR3 is CATSRYGTGELFF. CDR3 nucleotides: TGTGCCACCAGCAGATACGGCACCGGGGAGCTGTTTTTT.

V is TRBV28 and J is TRBJ1-2; D is perhaps TRBD1 (6 bases). Deletions cut 10 bases from V and 4 bases from J, with 13 bases between. The CDR3 is 12 residues long. Germline V CDR1 and CDR2: MDHEN, SYDVKM. CDR3 sequence reads: CAINRAVYGYTF. DNA of the CDR3: TGTGCCATAAACAGGGCGGTCTATGGCTACACCTTC.

With regard to this clone: A read error may produce the germline difference seen at one junction end. Other DNA sequences of this sample code for an identical CDR3. The chain is built from TRBV30 and TRBJ2-1, with TRBD1 identical over 7 bases. CDR1 is GTSNPN, CDR2 SVGIG, per germline (reference sequence). The CDR3 has 20 residues. The CDR3 coding sequence is TGTGCCTGGAGTCTCGCCGGGACAGAGTTTTTTGGGGGTTCCTACAATGAACAGTTCTTC. Protein sequence: CAWSLAGTEFFGGSYNEQFF.

The V gene is TRBV4-2, the J gene TRBJ2-3; unclear D gene. This CDR3 comprises 18 residues. The V end lost 0 bases, the J end lost 3 bases, and 19 bases lay between the germline ends. Germline V gives CDR1 LGHNA, CDR2 YNFKEQ. In DNA, the CDR3 is TGTGCCAGCAGCCAAGATATCGGCACTGGCGGAACTACAGATACGCAGTATTTT. Its translation is CASSQDIGTGGTTDTQYF.